This TCR beta chain is drawn from a study of T-cell memory formation after mild COVID-19 (dated by TCRdb to the early 2020s). In terms of the full investigation: TCR sequence clusters from the two donors were largely donor specific. Longitudinal TCRalpha and TCRbeta repertoire sequencing tracked T-cell clones expanding and contracting after mild COVID-19 in a couple of donors. The cohort was made up of two young adult volunteers, one female and one male, who were previously healthy. The study at large found these results: From day 15 to 85, contracting clones showed balanced CD4/CD8 phenotypes, whereas a second wave of clones that expanded from day 15 to 37 leaned towards CD4+. Whether the second-wave clones peaking on day 37 were SARS-CoV-2 specific was not confirmed. Contracting CD4+ clones appeared mostly in the CM and EM memory subsets, whereas CD8+ clones were enriched in EMRA. Some responding clones were detected in pre-infection memory, suggesting pre-existing cross-reactive memory T cells joined the SARS-CoV-2 response. Only two mild cases were covered in the study, and larger cohorts including severe cases with pre-infection samples were considered necessary.

Per the germline V gene (reference sequence), LGHDT is the CDR1 and YNNKEL is the CDR2. From V the trimming removes 5 bases and from J it removes 1 base, while the gene matches leave 9 bases of the junction unaccounted for. There are 18 amino acids in the CDR3, from cysteine to phenylalanine inclusive. Kept here is only the CDR3 DNA, which spans 54 bases and is read in frame from base 1. Ficoll-Paque density gradient centrifugation was the method used to isolate PBMCs. Worth noting for this clonotype: Its recognized antigen is unknown. Base-call qualities are not available, and no considerably larger clone is one nucleotide away.

For sequencing, an Illumina NovaSeq 6000 was employed. TCRalpha and TCRbeta cDNA libraries were constructed by 5'RACE with constant-segment primers, with sample barcodes and unique molecular identifiers being introduced. Trizol reagent was used to extract RNA from every sample. Libraries were amplified in two PCR steps, with a second sample barcode and Illumina TruSeq adapters added in the second step. The libraries were sequenced on an Illumina NovaSeq using 2 x 150 bp paired-end reads. The authors' analysis ran thus. Demultiplexing of reads and collapsing into UMI-guided consensus sequences were performed with migec v1.2.7. With mixcr v2.1.11, UMI consensuses were aligned to TRA and TRB V and J templates and assembled into clonotypes. A clonotype was counted as expanded or contracted only if both edgeR and NoisET called the change significant, with noise models trained on biological replicates. For edgeR calls, a false discovery rate-adjusted p below 0.01 and a log2 fold-change threshold of 1 were applied. PCA with hierarchical clustering of max-normalized trajectories of the 1000 most abundant clonotypes was used as exploratory dynamics analysis. Each responding clone was given a CD4 or CD8 phenotype based on the CD4+ and CD8+ repertoires, which had been sequenced separately. TCRdb applied fastp at Q25 and MiXCR to the public reads, then kept only in-frame beta chains. When rows share a CDR3 protein, they turn into one entry using the most common DNA and genes. TCRdb's processing, not the authors' own work, is the source of the V and J calls. In all, the sample holds around 340,000 distinct CDR3 sequences, and about an eighth of those were seen once. In total, the top ten clones hold about 20% of the sample.

The sequence derives from a man between 18 and 29 years old who had mild COVID-19 (a few samples of this study predate the infection). The sample titles of this study are shuffled in the database, so cell type and time point are left out; the donor was told from shared clones. The sample comprised PBMCs or a T cell subset sorted from them (not recorded which). This sequence uses TRBV3-1 and TRBJ2-4; TRBD2 aligns with 12 central bases. DNA sequence: TGTGCCAGCAGCGCAGGGCTAGCGGGGGGGCGGGCCAAAAACATTCAGTACTTC. Translated, this gives CASSAGLAGGRAKNIQYF. The CDR3, completed at both ends by the reference TRBV3-1 and TRBJ2-4 genes, gives the full variable domain DTAVSQTPKYLVTQMGNDKSIKCEQNLGHDTMYWYKQDSKKFLKIMFSYNNKELIINETVPNRFSPKSPDKAHLNLHINSLELGDSAVYFCASSAGLAGGRAKNIQYFGAGTRLSVL.